The following is a T cell receptor beta chain sequence with its context. Its antigen is not identified. This entry belongs to a study of T cell responses to AZD1222 COVID-19 vaccine. Study observations and caveats: Once two AZD1222 doses were given, Spike-specific TCR breadth and depth went up. There were vaccine-associated CD4 TCRs across spike, dominant at 160-218 and 743-854. The study identified only 6 or 7 AZD1222 recipients as seropositive at baseline. Most donors were white British and more were female, and clonal diversity was possibly underestimated.

The table came from immunoSEQ multiplex PCR; TCRdb's copy has only in-frame clones and leaves some out. The sample includes 90,000 to 140,000 clones, roughly 82% of them seen just once. This CDR3 region has 15 residues. Trimming left V 0 bases short and J 8 bases short, with 15 bases between. Germline CDR1 reads SGHDT; CDR2 reads YYEEEE. This chain joins TRBV5-6 and TRBJ2-1; D may be TRBD2 (5 bases). This receptor was obtained from an adult in good health. The sequenced sample was peripheral blood, obtained on day 0 of AZD1222 vaccination. CDR3 sequence (DNA): TGTGCCAGCAGCTTGGCGGTTTCCCGGCGGGATGAGCAGTTCTTC. Protein: CASSLAVSRRDEQFF.